This T cell receptor (beta chain) is drawn from a study of cytomegalovirus exposure and HLA in healthy donors. Primers for the PCR totalled 60 Vbeta and 13 Jbeta. Here immunoSEQ multiplex PCR was the method, and the copy in TCRdb shows in-frame clones only, minus some. The sample has 120,000 to 150,000 clones, roughly 80% seen once. Healthy individuals who donated bone marrow served as the donors. Germline lookup yields CDR1 LNHDA and CDR2 SQIVND (reference sequence). This CDR3 is built from 16 residues. The V end was cut by 3 bases, the J end by 4 bases, with 18 bases between. This clone has a handful of counts. The antigen is unknown. General study points: With DRB1 most and HLA-C fewest, TCR association rates differed between HLA loci in a later analysis. The study put 150 to 200 TCR beta chains on its list as cytomegalovirus-associated.

The sequenced material came from PBMCs. The receptor's source is a woman aged 25-40 years in good health and CMV-seronegative. This chain uses TRBV19 with TRBJ1-1; D may be TRBD1 (6 bases). The CDR3 sequence: CASSIGGRGWSTEAFF. CDR3 in DNA: TGTGCCAGTAGTATCGGAGGGAGGGGGTGGTCCACTGAAGCTTTCTTT.